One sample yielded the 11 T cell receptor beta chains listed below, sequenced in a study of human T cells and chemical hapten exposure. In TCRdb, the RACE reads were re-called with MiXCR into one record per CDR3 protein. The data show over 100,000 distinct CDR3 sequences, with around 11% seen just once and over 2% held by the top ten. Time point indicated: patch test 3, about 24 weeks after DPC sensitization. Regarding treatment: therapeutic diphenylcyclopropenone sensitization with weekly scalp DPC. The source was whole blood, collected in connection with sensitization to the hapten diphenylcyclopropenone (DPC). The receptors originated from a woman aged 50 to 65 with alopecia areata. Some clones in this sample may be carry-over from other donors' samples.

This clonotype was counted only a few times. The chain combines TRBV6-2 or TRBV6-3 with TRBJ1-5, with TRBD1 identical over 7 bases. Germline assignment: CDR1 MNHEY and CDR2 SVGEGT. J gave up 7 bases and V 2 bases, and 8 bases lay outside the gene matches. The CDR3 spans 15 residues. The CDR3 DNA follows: TGTGCCAGCAGTTACACCGACAGGGTTCGGCAGCCCCAGCATTTT. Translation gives CASSYTDRVRQPQHF.

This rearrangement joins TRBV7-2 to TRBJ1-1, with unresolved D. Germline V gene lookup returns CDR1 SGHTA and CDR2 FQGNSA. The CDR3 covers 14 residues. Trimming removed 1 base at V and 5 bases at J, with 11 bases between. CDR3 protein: CASSLESGRTEAFF. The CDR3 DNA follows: TGTGCCAGCAGCTTAGAATCGGGTCGGACTGAAGCTTTCTTT.

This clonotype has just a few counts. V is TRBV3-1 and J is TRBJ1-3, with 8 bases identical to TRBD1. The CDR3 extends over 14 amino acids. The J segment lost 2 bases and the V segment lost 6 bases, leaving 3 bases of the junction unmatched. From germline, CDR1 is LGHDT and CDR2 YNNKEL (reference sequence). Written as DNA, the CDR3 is TGTGCCAGCAGTCCCAGGGGGCCTGGAAACACCATATATTTT. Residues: CASSPRGPGNTIYF.

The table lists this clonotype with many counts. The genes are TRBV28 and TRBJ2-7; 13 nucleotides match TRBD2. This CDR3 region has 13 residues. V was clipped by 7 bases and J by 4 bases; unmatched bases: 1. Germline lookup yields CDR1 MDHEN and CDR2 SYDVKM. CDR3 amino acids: CASTTSGRYEQYF. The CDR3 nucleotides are TGTGCCAGCACGACTAGCGGGAGGTACGAGCAGTACTTC.

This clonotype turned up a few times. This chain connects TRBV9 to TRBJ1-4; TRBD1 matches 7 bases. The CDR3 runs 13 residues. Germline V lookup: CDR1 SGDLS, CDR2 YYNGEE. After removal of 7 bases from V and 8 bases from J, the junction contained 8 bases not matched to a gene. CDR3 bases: TGTGCCAGCGCGACAGGGAAGGACGAAAAACTGTTTTTT. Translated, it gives CASATGKDEKLFF.

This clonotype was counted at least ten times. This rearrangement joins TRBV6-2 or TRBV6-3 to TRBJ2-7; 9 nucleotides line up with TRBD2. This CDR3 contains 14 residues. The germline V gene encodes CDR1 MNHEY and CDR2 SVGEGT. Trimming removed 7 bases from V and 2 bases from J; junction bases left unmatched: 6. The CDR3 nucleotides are TGTGCCAGCACCCTTGGCGGGAGGGCCTACGAGCAGTACTTC. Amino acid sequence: CASTLGGRAYEQYF.

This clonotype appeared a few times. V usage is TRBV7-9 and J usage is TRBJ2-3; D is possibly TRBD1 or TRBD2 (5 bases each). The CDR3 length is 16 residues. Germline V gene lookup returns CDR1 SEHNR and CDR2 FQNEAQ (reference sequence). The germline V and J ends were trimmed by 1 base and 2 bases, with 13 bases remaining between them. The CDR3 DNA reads TGTGCCAGCAGCTTAGTTCCGGGACCCTCCACAGATACGCAGTATTTT. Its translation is CASSLVPGPSTDTQYF.

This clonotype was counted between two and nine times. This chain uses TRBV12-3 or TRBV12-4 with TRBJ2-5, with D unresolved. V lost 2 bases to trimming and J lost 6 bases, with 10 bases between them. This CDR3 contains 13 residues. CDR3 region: CASSLTPVKTQYF. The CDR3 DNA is TGTGCCAGCAGTTTAACCCCCGTGAAGACCCAGTACTTC.

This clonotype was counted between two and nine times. This CDR3 is CASGEGQNNQPQHF. In DNA, the CDR3 is TGTGCCAGTGGGGAGGGGCAGAACAATCAGCCCCAGCATTTT. The chain employs TRBV2 and TRBJ1-5; the D gene is possibly TRBD1 (5 bases). CDR1 and CDR2 (germline): SNHLY, FYNNEI. The CDR3 covers 14 residues. V was clipped by 9 bases and J by 3 bases, with 15 bases between them.

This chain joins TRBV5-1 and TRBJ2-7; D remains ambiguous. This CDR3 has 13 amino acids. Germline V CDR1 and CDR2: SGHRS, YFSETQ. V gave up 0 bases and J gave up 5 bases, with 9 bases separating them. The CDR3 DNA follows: TGCGCCAGCAGCTTGGGGACCGGGCACGAGCAGTACTTC. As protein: CASSLGTGHEQYF.

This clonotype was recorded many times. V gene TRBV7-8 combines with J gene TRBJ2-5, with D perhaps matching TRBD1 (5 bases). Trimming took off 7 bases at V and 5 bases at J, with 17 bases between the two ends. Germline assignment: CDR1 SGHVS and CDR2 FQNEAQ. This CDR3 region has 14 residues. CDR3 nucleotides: TGTGCCAGCACCCCCAAGGCAGGGCACGAGACCCAGTACTTC. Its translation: CASTPKAGHETQYF.